These T cell receptor beta chains were read from a single sample in a study of CD8+CD57+ T cells in acquired aplastic anemia. In TCRdb, the reads were re-called with MiXCR into one record per CDR3 protein. This repertoire shows under 350,000 distinct CDR3 sequences, roughly 53% found once; its top ten account for 1.3%. What was sequenced was sorted CD4+, CD8+, or CD8+CD57+ T cells (not recorded which) from PBMCs. Receptor source: a human donor with aplastic anemia. Both conserved end residues are part of each CDR3. The D gene is left open where the match is weak. Where a row states a size, it is once, few, many or the class of an expanded clone; other rows omit it.

clone size | J gene | D gene | V gene | CDR3 DNA | CDR3 protein
. | TRBJ2-1 | TRBD2 | TRBV7-2 | TGTGCCAGCACCGGACTAGCGGGATACAATGAGCAGTTCTTC | CASTGLAGYNEQFF
many | TRBJ1-5 | . | TRBV6-1 | TGTGCCAGCAGTGGAGGGTTGGGCAATCAGCCCCAGCATTTT | CASSGGLGNQPQHF
once | TRBJ1-2 | TRBD1 | TRBV13 | TGTGCCAGCAGCCATCGGACAGGGGATAACTATGGCTACACCTTC | CASSHRTGDNYGYTF
many | TRBJ1-4 | . | TRBV24-1 | TGTGCCACCAGTGATCGTAGTACAGGTGAAAAACTGTTTTTT | CATSDRSTGEKLFF
many | TRBJ1-5 | TRBD1 | TRBV3-1 | TGTGCCAGCAGCCAGACAGGGATGGGGAATCAGCCCCAGCATTTT | CASSQTGMGNQPQHF
many | TRBJ2-7 | TRBD1 | TRBV5-1 | TGCGCCAGCAGCACATGGGGACAGGTTTACGAGCAGTACTTC | CASSTWGQVYEQYF
. | TRBJ2-7 | . | TRBV7-3 | TGTGCCAGCAGCTTAATAGCGGCCGACGAGCAGTACTTC | CASSLIAADEQYF
many | TRBJ2-1 | TRBD2 | TRBV5-8 | TGTGCCAGCAGCGCGTCTAGCGGGAGGTACTACAATGAGCAGTTCTTC | CASSASSGRYYNEQFF
few | TRBJ2-7 | TRBD1 | TRBV29-1 | TGCAGCGTTGAAATCTTAGGGACAGGGGACGAGCAGTACTTC | CSVEILGTGDEQYF
. | TRBJ2-3 | . | TRBV29-1 | TGCAGCGTTGGTCCCGGGGGCACAGATACGCAGTATTTT | CSVGPGGTDTQYF